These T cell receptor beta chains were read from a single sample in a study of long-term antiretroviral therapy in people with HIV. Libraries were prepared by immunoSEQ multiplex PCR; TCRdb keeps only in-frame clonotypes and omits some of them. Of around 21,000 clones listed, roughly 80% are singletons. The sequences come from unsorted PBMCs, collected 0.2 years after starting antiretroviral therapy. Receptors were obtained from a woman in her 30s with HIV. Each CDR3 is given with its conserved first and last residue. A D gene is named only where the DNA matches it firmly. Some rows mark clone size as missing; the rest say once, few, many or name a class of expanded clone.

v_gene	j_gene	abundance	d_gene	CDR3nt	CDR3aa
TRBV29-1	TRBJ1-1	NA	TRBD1	TGCAGCGTTGAATCGAGGGACAGGGTGAACACTGAAGCTTTCTTT	CSVESRDRVNTEAFF
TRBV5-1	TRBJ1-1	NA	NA	TGCGCCAGCAGCCCGCCGAACACTGAAGCTTTCTTT	CASSPPNTEAFF
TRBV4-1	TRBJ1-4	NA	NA	TGCGCCAGCAGCCAAGAGGGCGTAGTTGGGGGCCAAAAACTGTTTTTT	CASSQEGVVGGQKLFF
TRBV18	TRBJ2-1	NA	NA	TGTGCCAGCTCACGAACTTCCGGGACTGATCAATTGACTAATGAGCAGTTCTTC	CASSRTSGTDQLTNEQFF
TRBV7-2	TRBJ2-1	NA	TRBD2	TGTGCCAGCAGCTTCGGGGCTAGCGGGGGCAATGAGCAGTTCTTC	CASSFGASGGNEQFF
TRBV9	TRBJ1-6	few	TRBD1	TGTGCCAGCAGCGGAACAGGGGGATCACCCCTCCACTTT	CASSGTGGSPLHF
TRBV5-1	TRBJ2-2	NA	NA	TGCGCCAGCAGCTTGGATGGGGGTTACACCGGGGAGCTGTTTTTT	CASSLDGGYTGELFF
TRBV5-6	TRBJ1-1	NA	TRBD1	TGTGCCAGCAGACCCGACAGGGGGAACACTGAAGCTTTCTTT	CASRPDRGNTEAFF
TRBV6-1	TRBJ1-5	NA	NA	TGTGCCAGCAGTGACCAAGGTTACGGCAATCAGCCCCAGCATTTT	CASSDQGYGNQPQHF
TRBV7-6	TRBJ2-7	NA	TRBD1	TGTGCCAGCAGTTACCTCACAGGGGGCATCAACGAGCAGTACTTC	CASSYLTGGINEQYF
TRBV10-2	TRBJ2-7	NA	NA	TGCGCCAGCAGTGAGATGGGCAGGGGTATAGGCGAGCAGTACTTC	CASSEMGRGIGEQYF
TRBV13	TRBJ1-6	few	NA	TGTGCTACCTCACGCCGTTATAATTCACCCCTCCACTTT	CATSRRYNSPLHF
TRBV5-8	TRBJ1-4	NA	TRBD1	TGTGCCAGCAGCTTGCGGGACAGAAATGAAAAACTGTTTTTT	CASSLRDRNEKLFF